A single sample gave rise to the 30 T cell receptor beta chains below, sequenced in a study of T cells in Graves' hyperthyroidism and ophthalmopathy. Researchers amplified the TCR beta CDR3 regions from RNA transcripts. First-round RT-PCR with HTBI primers amplified the TCR CDR3 region. Using its own MiXCR run on the multiplex PCR reads, TCRdb lists one record per CDR3 protein. Among some 490,000 distinct CDR3 sequences, approximately 23% were seen once, and the ten largest hold about 49%. Material for sequencing was blood. The receptor set was obtained from a woman in her seventies with Graves' ophthalmopathy.

This clonotype turned up a few times. The chain links TRBV28 to TRBJ2-3; the D is unclear. V shed 6 bases and J shed 4 bases, with 17 bases lying between them. From germline, CDR1 is MDHEN and CDR2 SYDVKM. The CDR3 runs to 15 residues. The CDR3 is CASSLSSSYPDTQYF. In DNA form, the CDR3 reads TGTGCCAGCAGCTTGAGTAGTTCTTACCCAGATACGCAGTATTTT.

The chain has TRBV6-1 and TRBJ2-5; 7 nucleotides align to TRBD1. The V gene's germline CDR1 is MNHNS and CDR2 SASEGT. V lost 2 bases and J lost 6; bases outside the gene matches: 12. The CDR3 runs to 16 residues. CDR3 nucleotide sequence: TGTGCCAGCAGTGAATTTGAGGGGGCGATTTCGAAGACCCAGTACTTC. It encodes CASSEFEGAISKTQYF.

V usage is TRBV18 and J usage is TRBJ2-3; no clear D. The CDR3 runs 13 residues. Germline V gene data show CDR1 as KGHSH and CDR2 as LQKENI. V dropped 1 base and J dropped 6 bases, with 8 bases sitting between them. The CDR3 spells CASSPLLADTQYF. DNA for the CDR3: TGTGCCAGCTCACCACTACTTGCCGATACGCAGTATTTT.

The J gene is TRBJ1-4, the V gene TRBV7-8; a weak D match, TRBD1 (6 bases). Germline assignment: CDR1 SGHVS and CDR2 FQNEAQ. V lost 5 bases, J lost 0 bases, and 19 bases lay in between. The CDR3 is 18 residues long. CDR3 sequence: CASSVPGHRYATNEKLFF. CDR3 DNA: TGTGCCAGCAGCGTACCGGGACATCGCTATGCAACTAATGAAAAACTGTTTTTT.

This chain connects TRBV28 to TRBJ1-1; D is unclear. Germline CDR1 reads MDHEN; CDR2 reads SYDVKM. The CDR3 consists of 13 residues. V was clipped by 5 bases and J by 5 bases, with 12 bases between them. CDR3 DNA: TGTGCCAGCAGTATGGTCCCGGGGACTGAAGCTTTCTTT. Translation: CASSMVPGTEAFF.

This chain uses TRBV9 with TRBJ1-6, with D possibly TRBD1 on 5 matching bases. CDR3 length: 17 residues. Germline CDR1 SGDLS, CDR2 YYNGEE. V was pared by 2 bases and J by 0 bases, with 12 bases between. The CDR3 sequence is CASSVGQMGSYNSPLHF. The DNA of the CDR3 is TGTGCCAGCAGCGTGGGGCAAATGGGCTCCTATAATTCACCCCTCCACTTT.

The chain uses TRBV4-1 and TRBJ1-5, with D possibly being TRBD1 (6 bases). Trimming shortened V by 0 bases and J by 3 bases, and 12 bases separated the two germline ends. Germline V gene lookup returns CDR1 MGHRA and CDR2 YSYEKL. The CDR3 length is 16 residues. The CDR3 protein is CASSQDRDKSNQPQHF. In DNA form, the CDR3 reads TGCGCCAGCAGCCAAGACAGGGACAAATCCAATCAGCCCCAGCATTTT.

In its sample, this clonotype was seen a few times. This chain joins TRBV6-2 or TRBV6-3 and TRBJ2-5; D is perhaps TRBD1 or TRBD2 (5 bases each). Deletions cut 5 bases from V and 7 bases from J, with 11 bases between. The CDR3 covers 12 residues. Germline loops: CDR1 MNHEY, CDR2 SVGEGT. The CDR3 DNA is TGTGCCAGCAGTGACGACAGCGGGACCCAGTACTTC. It encodes CASSDDSGTQYF.

CDR3 protein: CASSPQSSGRFETQYF. The CDR3, as DNA: TGTGCCAGCAGCCCCCAAAGTAGCGGGAGATTTGAGACCCAGTACTTC. This chain uses TRBV6-1 with TRBJ2-5, with TRBD2 matching over 9 bases. V gave up 6 bases and J gave up 5 bases; unmatched junction bases: 13. The germline gives CDR1 MNHNS, CDR2 SASEGT. This CDR3 has 16 amino acids.

The sample holds a few counts of this clonotype. The chain is built from TRBV13 and TRBJ1-2, with D tentatively TRBD1 (6 bases). Germline CDR1 PRHDT, CDR2 FYEKMQ (reference sequence). The CDR3 has 15 residues. The ends were cut back, 5 bases at V and 0 bases at J, with 13 bases in the middle. CDR3: CASSTSGTPNYGYTF. CDR3 nucleotide sequence: TGTGCCAGCAGCACCTCCGGGACACCTAACTATGGCTACACCTTC.

This clonotype was detected a few times. V and J are TRBV7-9 and TRBJ2-1; TRBD2 agrees at 7 bases. This CDR3 spans 14 amino acids. The germline CDR1 and CDR2 sequences are SEHNR and FQNEAQ (reference sequence). The trim removed 3 bases at V and 4 bases at J, leaving 3 bases unmatched. The CDR3 DNA is TGTGCCAGCAGCTTCCTAGCGGTATACAATGAGCAGTTCTTC. It is translated as CASSFLAVYNEQFF.

This chain's CDR3 is CASSLRTSGYEQYF. DNA of the CDR3: TGTGCCAGCAGTCTCCGGACTAGCGGCTACGAGCAGTACTTC. The chain joins TRBV27 to TRBJ2-7; 10 nucleotides match TRBD2. This CDR3 contains 14 residues. Germline V gene lookup returns CDR1 MNHEY and CDR2 SMNVEV (reference sequence). The J segment lost 3 bases and the V segment lost 5 bases, leaving 4 bases of the junction unmatched.

This sequence joins TRBV20-1 and TRBJ1-5; no clear D. Trimming left V 0 bases short and J 0 bases short, with 12 bases between. CDR3 size: 16 residues. CDR1 and CDR2 from the germline V gene are DFQATT and SNEGSKA (reference sequence). In DNA form, the CDR3 reads TGCAGTGCTAGAGATCCTATCGGAGGTAGCAATCAGCCCCAGCATTTT. Amino acids: CSARDPIGGSNQPQHF.

The chain is built from TRBV5-1 and TRBJ2-3; the match to TRBD2 covers 11 bases. The CDR3 totals 17 residues. Germline loops: CDR1 SGHRS, CDR2 YFSETQ. The V and J ends lost 4 bases and 2 bases, in that order; junction bases with no gene match: 9. The CDR3 DNA reads as TGCGCCAGCAGCCCGGGTACTAGCGGGAGAGACACAGATACGCAGTATTTT. It is translated as CASSPGTSGRDTDTQYF.

This clonotype was observed a few times. This rearrangement joins TRBV18 to TRBJ2-1, with D possibly TRBD1 on 6 matching bases. This CDR3 is built from 14 residues. Trimming took 3 bases from V and 7 from J, leaving 13 bases between them. From germline, CDR1 is KGHSH and CDR2 LQKENI. CDR3 sequence: CASSPGAGKNEQFF. The DNA for the CDR3 is TGTGCCAGCTCACCGGGGGCAGGGAAGAATGAGCAGTTCTTC.

The genes are TRBV9 and TRBJ1-1; 7 bases map to TRBD1. V was pared by 3 bases and J by 2 bases, with 7 bases of the junction left unmatched. The CDR3 has 15 residues. The germline CDR1 and CDR2 sequences are SGDLS and YYNGEE. CDR3 protein: CASSALTGANTEAFF. For the CDR3, the DNA is TGTGCCAGCAGCGCCCTTACAGGGGCTAACACTGAAGCTTTCTTT.

This clonotype has only a few counts. The V gene is TRBV7-8, the J gene TRBJ2-7; possibly TRBD2 for D (6 bases). CDR1 is SGHVS and CDR2 is FQNEAQ in the germline V gene. The V end lost 5 bases, the J end lost 3 bases, and 14 bases lay between the germline ends. The CDR3 length is 14 residues. CDR3 amino acids: CASSTALGGYEQYF. The CDR3 DNA follows: TGTGCCAGCAGCACCGCCCTGGGAGGCTACGAGCAGTACTTC.

Details on this clonotype: A much larger clone is a single base away; this may be a read error. V is TRBV6-2 or TRBV6-3 and J is TRBJ1-2; 7 bases line up with TRBD1. CDR1 and CDR2 from the germline V gene are MNHEY and SVGEGT. This CDR3 spans 14 amino acids. Here the CDR3 DNA reads TGTGCCAGCAGTACGCCGACAGGGACCTATGTCTACACCTTC. Amino acid sequence: CASSTPTGTYVYTF.

This clonotype occurred many times. The chain employs TRBV2 and TRBJ1-2, with D maybe TRBD1 (5 bases). Trimming took off 8 bases at V and 5 bases at J, with 12 bases between the two ends. CDR3 length: 12 residues. CDR1 and CDR2 (germline): SNHLY, FYNNEI. The CDR3, as DNA: TGTGCCAGCGTCCCGGGGGGTTATGGCTACACCTTC. Its translation is CASVPGGYGYTF.

This chain links TRBV6-1 with TRBJ2-7; D is unclear. The CDR3 runs 16 residues. The germline CDR1 and CDR2 sequences are MNHNS and SASEGT. The germline V and J ends were trimmed by 5 bases and 7 bases, with 24 bases remaining between them. This chain's CDR3 is CASSPPNSFLAWEQYF. In DNA form, the CDR3 reads TGTGCCAGCAGTCCACCTAACTCCTTCTTGGCGTGGGAGCAGTACTTC.

This chain joins TRBV18 and TRBJ2-7; perhaps TRBD2 as D (7 bases). In germline, CDR1 is KGHSH, CDR2 LQKENI. V lost 4 bases, J lost 6 bases, and 16 bases lay in between. The CDR3 runs 14 residues. DNA of the CDR3: TGTGCCAGCTCACTGGGGGCGGGAGTCGGCGAGCAGTACTTC. It is translated as CASSLGAGVGEQYF.

There are a few counts of this clonotype. The gene calls are TRBV27 and TRBJ2-1; 8 positions agree with TRBD1. The germline V gene encodes CDR1 MNHEY and CDR2 SMNVEV (reference sequence). CDR3 length: 15 residues. V shed 5 bases and J 6 bases; nucleotides not matched to a gene: 9. CDR3 in DNA: TGTGCCAGCAGTCTCCGACAGGGGAACTGCAATGAGCAGTTCTTC. Translated, it gives CASSLRQGNCNEQFF.

There are many counts of this clonotype. Here the CDR3 DNA reads TGTGCCAGCAGCCAAGATGGGTTACCCCGGGACACTGAAGCTTTCTTT. This gives the protein CASSQDGLPRDTEAFF. V gene TRBV3-1 combines with J gene TRBJ1-1, with no clear D. Between the trimmed V and J ends, which lost 0 bases and 3 bases, there was a span of 14 bases. CDR1 LGHDT and CDR2 YNNKEL come from the germline V gene (reference sequence). The CDR3 length is 16 residues.

The sample holds a few counts of this clonotype. The rearrangement uses TRBV7-9 and TRBJ1-1, with D maybe TRBD1 (6 bases). This CDR3 region has 18 residues. Deletions cut 5 bases from V and 5 bases from J, with 27 bases between. CDR1 and CDR2 from the germline V gene are SEHNR and FQNEAQ (reference sequence). The DNA of the CDR3 is TGTGCCAGCAGCCCATACTTTAACAGGGCTGGATCGAAGACTGAAGCTTTCTTT. Translation gives CASSPYFNRAGSKTEAFF.

This clonotype was seen ten or more times. V gene TRBV12-3 or TRBV12-4 combines with J gene TRBJ2-2; D unclear. V lost 5 bases and J 4 bases, leaving 8 bases between the germline ends. The CDR3 totals 13 residues. The CDR3 sequence: CASSASFTGELFF. The CDR3 DNA is TGTGCCAGCAGTGCCTCGTTCACCGGGGAGCTGTTTTTT.

Here the CDR3 reads CSALKGRGEQYF. CDR3 bases: TGCAGTGCTCTTAAGGGACGGGGTGAGCAGTACTTC. V usage is TRBV20-1 and J usage is TRBJ2-7; the D gene could be TRBD1 or TRBD2 (5 bases each). This CDR3 is 12 amino acids long. The V gene lost 5 bases and the J gene lost 7 bases, with 15 bases spanning the gap. Germline CDR1 DFQATT, CDR2 SNEGSKA (reference sequence).

Remarks on this clonotype: Just one base apart from a much larger clone, this may be a read error. This rearrangement joins TRBV2 to TRBJ2-7; D not resolved. CDR1 and CDR2 (germline): SNHLY, FYNNEI. V shed 4 bases and J shed 5 bases, with 3 bases lying between them. The CDR3 spans 10 residues. The CDR3 DNA follows: TGTGCCAGCAGTGGCCACGAGCAGTACTTC. The encoded protein is CASSGHEQYF.

This clonotype has more than one count but fewer than ten. CDR3 DNA: TGTGCCAGCAGCGTAGGAGGGAGAAACACTGAAGCTTTCTTT. Its translation: CASSVGGRNTEAFF. The chain joins TRBV9 to TRBJ1-1; D is unclear. The CDR3 length is 14 residues. The V gene lost 0 bases and the J gene lost 2 bases, with 8 bases spanning the gap. The germline V gene encodes CDR1 SGDLS and CDR2 YYNGEE.

This clonotype came up many times. V and J are TRBV2 and TRBJ2-1; 12 positions match TRBD2. V lost 7 bases to trimming and J lost 10 bases; unmatched junction nucleotides: 11. This CDR3 region has 15 residues. Germline V gene data show CDR1 as SNHLY and CDR2 as FYNNEI. CDR3 protein: CASTPRASGRVEQFF. CDR3 bases: TGTGCCAGCACCCCTCGGGCTAGCGGGAGGGTGGAGCAGTTCTTC.

The V gene is TRBV12-3 or TRBV12-4, the J gene TRBJ2-1; unclear D gene. V lost 6 bases to trimming and J lost 2 bases, with 11 bases between them. The CDR3 consists of 14 residues. CDR3 in amino acids: CASSPDKPYNEQFF. The CDR3, as DNA: TGTGCCAGCAGCCCAGACAAGCCCTACAATGAGCAGTTCTTC.